This T cell receptor beta chain was recorded in a study of T cell responses to AZD1222 COVID-19 vaccine. Only in-frame clones appear in the TCRdb table, and some are missing; sequencing was by immunoSEQ multiplex PCR. The profile shows approximately 150,000 clones, just over 85% of them singletons. Per the germline V gene, CDR1 is SGHVS and CDR2 is FNYEAQ. V lost 7 bases, J lost 2 bases, and 16 bases lay in between. There are 15 residues in the CDR3. This clonotype originated in an adult who received the AZD1222 COVID-19 vaccine. The chain couples TRBV7-6 to TRBJ2-3; TRBD2 is a possible D gene (5 bases). The material was peripheral blood, obtained 28 days after the second AZD1222 dose. CDR3 sequence reads: CASTIGRLYTDTQYF. CDR3 nucleotide sequence: TGTGCCAGCACCATAGGGAGACTCTACACAGATACGCAGTATTTT.